One and the same sample provided the 8 T cell receptor beta chains below, sequenced in a study of blood T cells in healthy people across ages. A second PCR of 7 to 11 cycles used a sample-barcoded 5' primer and a J-beta primer mix. MiXCR was run by TCRdb on the 5' RACE reads, yielding one entry per CDR3 protein. Of around 1.5 million distinct CDR3 sequences listed, 42% were seen once; the top ten hold 7.9%. Sequenced material: blood. All receptors come from a woman aged 18-29 years in good health.

This clonotype was recorded a few times. This rearrangement joins TRBV10-3 to TRBJ2-5; tentative D call: TRBD2 (5 bases). The CDR3 is 15 residues long. Germline CDR1 is ENHRY and CDR2 is SYGVKD. V lost 5 bases, J lost 5 bases, and 18 bases lay in between. In nucleotides, the CDR3 is TGTGCCATCAGTCGGGCTTCGGGGTTAGGGGAGACCCAGTACTTC. Residues: CAISRASGLGETQYF.

The chain recombines TRBV24-1 with TRBJ2-7, with TRBD1 matching 10 bases. Germline V CDR1 and CDR2: KGHDR, SFDVKD. The CDR3 extends over 17 amino acids. The V segment lost 3 bases and the J segment 7 bases; nucleotides outside the gene matches: 14. The DNA for the CDR3 is TGTGCCACCAGTGATAGAGCCGGGACAGGGGAAGCGGGTGAGCAGTACTTC. This codes for CATSDRAGTGEAGEQYF.

The chain combines TRBV4-1 with TRBJ2-7; D is unclear. CDR1 MGHRA and CDR2 YSYEKL come from the germline V gene. The CDR3 length is 14 residues. The V end lost 3 bases, the J end lost 3 bases, and 12 bases lay between the germline ends. In DNA, the CDR3 is TGCGCCAGCAGCCACGGGCCCGGATACTACGAGCAGTACTTC. This translates into CASSHGPGYYEQYF.

The genes are TRBV7-8 and TRBJ2-1, with 10 bases that match TRBD2. The CDR3 has 15 amino acids. Looked up from germline, CDR1 is SGHVS and CDR2 is FQNEAQ. J gave up 7 bases and V 6 bases, and 9 bases lay outside the gene matches. CDR3 in amino acids: CASRLMLAGANEQFF. The DNA for the CDR3 is TGTGCCAGCAGACTAATGCTAGCGGGGGCTAATGAGCAGTTCTTC.

This clonotype showed up just once. The CDR3 sequence is CATSREPRTDGYTF. CDR3 sequence (DNA): TGTGCCACCAGCAGAGAGCCTAGGACAGATGGCTACACCTTC. The chain is built from TRBV15 and TRBJ1-2, with a tentative D call TRBD1 (6 bases). Germline CDR1 and CDR2: LNHNV and YYDKDF (reference sequence). The V gene lost 0 bases and the J gene lost 6 bases, with 11 bases spanning the gap. This CDR3 region has 14 residues.

This CDR3 is CASSLGHSPLHF. CDR3 in DNA: TGTGCCAGCAGCCTGGGACATTCACCCCTCCACTTT. This chain uses TRBV7-2 with TRBJ1-6; the D gene is possibly TRBD1 (5 bases). The germline CDR1 and CDR2 sequences are SGHTA and FQGNSA. V lost 5 bases to trimming and J lost 8 bases, with 7 bases between them. The CDR3 runs to 12 residues.

V usage is TRBV20-1 and J usage is TRBJ2-7, with D maybe TRBD2 (7 bases). The CDR3 runs to 13 residues. Germline V gene sequence: CDR1 DFQATT, CDR2 SNEGSKA (reference sequence). The V end was cut by 6 bases, the J end by 2 bases, with 14 bases between. The CDR3 DNA sequence: TGCAGTGCGACCGGGGGGCTTGCCTACGAGCAGTACTTC. Translated, it gives CSATGGLAYEQYF.

V and J are TRBV20-1 and TRBJ2-5, with D perhaps matching TRBD1 (5 bases). Germline V gene data show CDR1 as DFQATT and CDR2 as SNEGSKA (reference sequence). Trimming shortened V by 6 bases and J by 12 bases, and 20 bases separated the two germline ends. The length of the CDR3 is 12 residues. The CDR3 sequence: CSAPSARDYEYF. The CDR3 DNA reads TGCAGTGCCCCGTCGGCCAGGGATTACGAGTACTTC.